This TCR beta chain comes out of a study of T cell responses to AZD1222 COVID-19 vaccine. The CDR3 contains 16 residues. Per the germline V gene, CDR1 is KGHSH and CDR2 is LQKENI. The V gene end was trimmed by 2 bases and the J gene end by 6 bases; junction bases not matched to a gene: 8. The table came from immunoSEQ multiplex PCR; TCRdb's copy has only in-frame clones and leaves some out. The sample contains about 120,000 clones, over 80% of which appear only once. The receptor comes from an adult who received the AZD1222 COVID-19 vaccine. The specimen was peripheral blood, collected 28 days after the second AZD1222 dose. The rearrangement links TRBV18 to TRBJ1-3; 9 bases line up with TRBD1. CDR3 DNA: TGTGCCAGCTCACCAATTACAGGGGGCCTTGAAAACACCATATATTTT. Translated, it gives CASSPITGGLENTIYF.